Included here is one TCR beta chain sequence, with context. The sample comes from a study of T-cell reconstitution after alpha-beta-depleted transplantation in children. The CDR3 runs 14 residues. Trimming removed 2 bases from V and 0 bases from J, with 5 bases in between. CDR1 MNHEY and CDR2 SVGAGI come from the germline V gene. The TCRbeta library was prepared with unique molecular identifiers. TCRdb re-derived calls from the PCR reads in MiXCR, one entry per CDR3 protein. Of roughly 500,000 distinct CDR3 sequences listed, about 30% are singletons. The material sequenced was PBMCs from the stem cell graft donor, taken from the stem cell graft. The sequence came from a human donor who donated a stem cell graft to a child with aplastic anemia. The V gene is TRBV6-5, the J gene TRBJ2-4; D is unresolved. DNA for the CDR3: TGTGCCAGCAGTTACGCCCTAGCCAAAAACATTCAGTACTTC. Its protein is CASSYALAKNIQYF.